This TCR beta chain was observed in a study of CD8+ T cells in alopecia areata (dated by TCRdb to the late 2010s). At the level of the whole study: Treated patients were enrolled in an open-label pilot trial of oral tofacitinib at 5 to 10 mg twice daily for moderate-to-severe alopecia areata. Tofacitinib was administered for 6 to 18 months, and 6 months of follow-up off drug were then conducted to assess delayed response and recurrence. To study T cell clonal expansion in alopecia areata, the researchers applied high-throughput TCRbeta sequencing to both the C3H/HeJ mouse model and human patients. Scalp tissue and sorted CD4+ and CD8+ peripheral blood T cells from patchy and totalis/universalis alopecia areata patients and from healthy controls were covered by human TCRbeta sequencing. Patients on tofacitinib were biopsied at baseline and after 4 and 24 weeks of treatment, and several of the patients also had a later scalp biopsy. Scalp clonality was compared among normal scalp (n=4), patchy alopecia areata scalp (n=8), and alopecia totalis/universalis scalp (n=8). RNA was obtained with the PAXgene miRNA kit for fixed scalp, the miRNeasy kit for PBMCs, and the RNeasy kit for mouse skin. Amplification of TCRbeta CDR3 regions was done by immunoSEQ multiplex PCR using 35 Vbeta forward primers and 13 Jbeta reverse primers.

Reading the label with the study, this specimen's time point is: baseline before oral tofacitinib. Peripheral blood and lesional scalp punch biopsies were obtained from patients with alopecia areata. PBMCs were isolated by density centrifugation and stained for CD3, CD4 and CD8, and CD4+ and CD8+ T cells were sorted on a FACSAria. With respect to this clone: Its antigen has not been determined. No base-level quality is on record; no much larger clone is a single base apart.

What the authors observed across the whole study: Scalp TCR repertoire analysis is complicated because resident alphabeta T cells in normal human skin are also sequenced, whereas mouse skin is dominated by gammadelta T cells. Shared TCR sequences between patients were less evident than in mice, which may be partly attributable to HLA diversity in the patient population. Compared with normal scalp, lesional scalp, particularly in alopecia totalis/universalis, had higher clonality and more expanded CD8+ clones, which suggests antigenic drive.

Reading the germline V gene (reference sequence) gives CDR1 SEHNR and CDR2 FQNEAQ. The CDR3 has 11 amino acids, counting the end cysteine and phenylalanine. The read is trimmed to its CDR3 DNA, 33 bases read in frame from base 1. Between the V and J ends, shortened by 5 bases and 10 bases respectively, the junction contains 9 bases. The library came from the immunoSEQ multiplex PCR assay. For TCR sequencing, RNA was extracted from every sample and reverse transcribed into cDNA to serve as template. SuperScript III was used to make first-strand cDNA, primed with a 2:1 mix of oligo-dT and random hexamers. Amplification bias was assessed with a synthetic immune receptor repertoire, and residual bias was removed computationally. The authors' analysis ran thus. Raw reads were preprocessed to remove errors, and CDR3 was defined according to IMGT conventions as the region from the conserved cysteine to phenylalanine. Clonality was calculated as 1 minus Shannon entropy normalized by log2 of the number of productive unique TCRs. Whether scalp clones were CD4 or CD8 was inferred by matching scalp TCRbeta sequences against CD4 and CD8 repertoires sorted from blood. TCRdb obtained this table from immuneACCESS and retained in-frame rearrangements with V and J assigned. These tables miss some clones; where compared with another copy, unresolved V genes account for less than half of the shortfall, and the remainder is unexplained. V and J calls and clone size are those listed in that table; D and trimming were worked out from the DNA. Across this sample there are about 190,000 clones, with 50% to 75% seen only once. The leading ten clones occupy about 14% of the sample.

The source material was CD4+ T cells sorted from blood, sampled at week 0. This receptor chain uses TRBV7-9 and TRBJ2-1, with the D gene not clear enough to name. This TCR was sampled from a human donor with alopecia areata. For the CDR3, the sequence is CASSVGPEQFF. The sequenced DNA is TGTGCCAGCAGCGTAGGACCCGAGCAGTTCTTC.